This TCR beta chain was captured in a study of blood T cell repertoires in COVID-19. Study information: Sample material is recorded as cDNA or gDNA derived from T cells, B-cell-depleted T cells, or PBMCs.

In this sample, this clone turned up once. Some clones are missing from TCRdb's copy, which holds only in-frame ones; the method was immunoSEQ multiplex PCR. This table has roughly 240,000 clones, about 80% appearing once. Looked up from germline, CDR1 is LNHDA and CDR2 is SQIVND (reference sequence). Trimming cost V 5 bases and J 5 bases; bases outside gene matches: 7. CDR3 length: 14 amino acids. The material sequenced was peripheral blood. The J gene is TRBJ1-1, the V gene TRBV19; 8 bases line up with TRBD1. The TCR sequence derives from a woman older than 75 with acute or convalescent COVID-19. The CDR3 loop is CASSSRQGRTEAFF. DNA for the CDR3: TGTGCCAGTAGTTCACGACAGGGGCGAACTGAAGCTTTCTTT.